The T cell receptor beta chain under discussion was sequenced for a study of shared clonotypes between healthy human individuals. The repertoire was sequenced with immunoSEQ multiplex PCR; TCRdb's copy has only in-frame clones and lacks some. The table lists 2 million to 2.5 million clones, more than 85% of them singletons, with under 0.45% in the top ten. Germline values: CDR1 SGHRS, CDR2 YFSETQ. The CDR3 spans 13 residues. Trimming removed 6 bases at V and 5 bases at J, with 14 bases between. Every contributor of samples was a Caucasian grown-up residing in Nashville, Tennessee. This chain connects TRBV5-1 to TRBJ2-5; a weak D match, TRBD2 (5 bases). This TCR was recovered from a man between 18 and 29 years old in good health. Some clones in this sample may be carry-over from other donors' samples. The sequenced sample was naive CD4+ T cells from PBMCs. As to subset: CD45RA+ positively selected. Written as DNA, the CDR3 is TGCGCCAGCAACCGGGAACCTCTCGAGACCCAGTACTTC. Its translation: CASNREPLETQYF.